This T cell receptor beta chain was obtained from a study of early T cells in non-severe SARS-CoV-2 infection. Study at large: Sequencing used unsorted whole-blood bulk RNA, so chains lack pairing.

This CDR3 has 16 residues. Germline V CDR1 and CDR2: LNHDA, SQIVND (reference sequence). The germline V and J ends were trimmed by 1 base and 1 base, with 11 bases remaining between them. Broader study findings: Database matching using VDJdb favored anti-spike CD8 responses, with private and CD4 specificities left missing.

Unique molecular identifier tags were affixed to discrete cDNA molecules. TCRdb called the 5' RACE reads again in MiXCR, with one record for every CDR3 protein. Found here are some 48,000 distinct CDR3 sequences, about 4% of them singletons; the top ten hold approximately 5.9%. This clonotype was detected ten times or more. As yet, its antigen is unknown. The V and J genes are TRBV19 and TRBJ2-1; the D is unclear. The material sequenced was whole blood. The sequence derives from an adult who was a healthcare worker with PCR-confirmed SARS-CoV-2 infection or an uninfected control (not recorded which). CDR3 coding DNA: TGTGCCAGTAGTATAGGACCGTCCCAATCCTACAATGAGCAGTTCTTC. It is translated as CASSIGPSQSYNEQFF. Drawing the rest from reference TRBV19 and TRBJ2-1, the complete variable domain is DGGITQSPKYLFRKEGQNVTLSCEQNLNHDAMYWYRQDPGQGLRLIYYSQIVNDFQKGDIAEGYSVSREKKESFPLTVTSAQKNPTAFYLCASSIGPSQSYNEQFFGPGTRLTVL.